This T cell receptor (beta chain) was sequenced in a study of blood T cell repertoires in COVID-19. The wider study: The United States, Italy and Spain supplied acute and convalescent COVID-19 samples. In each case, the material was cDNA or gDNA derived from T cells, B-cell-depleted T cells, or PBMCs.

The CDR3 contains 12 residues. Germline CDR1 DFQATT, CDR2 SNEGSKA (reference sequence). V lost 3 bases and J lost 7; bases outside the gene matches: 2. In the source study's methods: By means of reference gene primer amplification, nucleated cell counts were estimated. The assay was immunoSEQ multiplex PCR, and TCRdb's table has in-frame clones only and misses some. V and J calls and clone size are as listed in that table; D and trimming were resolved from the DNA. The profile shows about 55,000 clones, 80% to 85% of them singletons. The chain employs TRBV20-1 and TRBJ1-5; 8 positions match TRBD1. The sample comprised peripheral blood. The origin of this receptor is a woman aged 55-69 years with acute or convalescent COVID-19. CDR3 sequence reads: CSASQGAQPQHF. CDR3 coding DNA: TGCAGTGCTAGTCAGGGGGCACAGCCCCAGCATTTT.